This entry is about one T cell receptor (beta chain). The sample contains more than one DNA sequence encoding this CDR3. This entry belongs to a study of T cell responses to AZD1222 COVID-19 vaccine. Sequencing used immunoSEQ multiplex PCR; TCRdb keeps in-frame clones, though not all of them. Here the sample spans 90,000 to 100,000 clones, 85% to 90% being singletons. CDR3 length: 14 amino acids. V was pared by 0 bases and J by 0 bases, with 6 bases between. Germline CDR1 is SGHRS and CDR2 is YFSETQ. The chain recombines TRBV5-1 with TRBJ1-1; D ambiguous. The material was peripheral blood, obtained 28 days after the second AZD1222 dose. The TCR sequence derives from an adult who received the AZD1222 COVID-19 vaccine. CDR3 sequence: CASSLDGMNTEAFF. The CDR3 DNA reads as TGCGCCAGCAGCTTGGATGGGATGAACACTGAAGCTTTCTTT.